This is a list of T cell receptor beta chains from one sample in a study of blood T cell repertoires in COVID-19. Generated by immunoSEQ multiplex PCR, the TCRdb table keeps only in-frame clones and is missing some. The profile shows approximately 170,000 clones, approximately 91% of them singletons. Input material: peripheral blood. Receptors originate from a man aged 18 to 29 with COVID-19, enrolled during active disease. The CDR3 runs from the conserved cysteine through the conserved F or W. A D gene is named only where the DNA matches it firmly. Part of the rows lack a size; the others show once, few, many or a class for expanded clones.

cdr3_aa: CASSLVTPYEQYF; cdr3_nt: TGTGCCAGCAGCCTAGTAACCCCCTACGAGCAGTACTTC; d_call: NA; v_call: TRBV28; clone_size: NA; j_call: TRBJ2-7
cdr3_aa: CASSLGAGGPHEQYF; cdr3_nt: TGCGCCAGCAGCTTGGGGGCGGGAGGGCCCCACGAGCAGTACTTC; d_call: TRBD2; v_call: TRBV5-1; clone_size: NA; j_call: TRBJ2-7
cdr3_aa: CASSLYAMSSYNEQFF; cdr3_nt: TGTGCCAGCAGCTTATATGCTATGAGCTCCTACAATGAGCAGTTCTTC; d_call: NA; v_call: TRBV7-9; clone_size: once; j_call: TRBJ2-1
cdr3_aa: CASYRGRLAGNEQFF; cdr3_nt: TGTGCCAGCTATAGGGGGAGACTAGCGGGAAATGAGCAGTTCTTC; d_call: TRBD2; v_call: TRBV7-9; clone_size: NA; j_call: TRBJ2-1
cdr3_aa: CASSSGTVLSEQFF; cdr3_nt: TGTGCCAGCAGCTCAGGGACAGTGTTGAGTGAGCAGTTCTTC; d_call: TRBD1; v_call: TRBV5-6; clone_size: NA; j_call: TRBJ2-1
cdr3_aa: CASSQDRFGETQYF; cdr3_nt: TGCGCCAGCAGCCAAGATCGTTTCGGGGAGACCCAGTACTTC; d_call: NA; v_call: TRBV4-1; clone_size: NA; j_call: TRBJ2-5
cdr3_aa: CASSPSLRGMRSNQPQHF; cdr3_nt: TGTGCCAGTAGTCCCTCTCTCAGGGGGATGAGGAGCAATCAGCCCCAGCATTTT; d_call: TRBD1; v_call: TRBV19; clone_size: NA; j_call: TRBJ1-5
cdr3_aa: CASSLTGFPGELFF; cdr3_nt: TGTGCCAGTAGCCTTACAGGGTTCCCCGGGGAGCTGTTTTTT; d_call: NA; v_call: TRBV19; clone_size: NA; j_call: TRBJ2-2
cdr3_aa: CASSRTGATLSEQYF; cdr3_nt: TGTGCCAGCAGTCGGACAGGGGCCACTTTATCCGAGCAGTACTTC; d_call: TRBD1; v_call: TRBV27; clone_size: NA; j_call: TRBJ2-7
cdr3_aa: CASSSRLAGGDEQYF; cdr3_nt: TGTGCCAGCAGCTCGAGACTAGCGGGAGGCGACGAGCAGTACTTC; d_call: TRBD2; v_call: TRBV7-9; clone_size: NA; j_call: TRBJ2-7
cdr3_aa: CASSSAGGLYEQYF; cdr3_nt: TGTGCCAGCAGTTCTGCGGGAGGACTATACGAGCAGTACTTC; d_call: TRBD2; v_call: TRBV6-2/TRBV6-3; clone_size: NA; j_call: TRBJ2-7
cdr3_aa: CASRPGEGRSTGELFF; cdr3_nt: TGTGCCAGTCGCCCCGGGGAGGGGAGAAGCACCGGGGAGCTGTTTTTT; d_call: TRBD2; v_call: TRBV19; clone_size: NA; j_call: TRBJ2-2
cdr3_aa: CASSLSPQGHGYTF; cdr3_nt: TGTGCCAGCAGCTTATCTCCACAGGGCCATGGCTACACCTTC; d_call: NA; v_call: TRBV7-2; clone_size: NA; j_call: TRBJ1-2
cdr3_aa: CASSPPLATPYEQYF; cdr3_nt: TGTGCCAGCAGCCCCCCCCTAGCGACTCCCTACGAGCAGTACTTC; d_call: NA; v_call: TRBV13; clone_size: NA; j_call: TRBJ2-7
cdr3_aa: CASSLVAGAREQFF; cdr3_nt: TGTGCCAGCAGCTTAGTGGCAGGGGCTCGTGAGCAGTTCTTC; d_call: NA; v_call: TRBV11-3; clone_size: once; j_call: TRBJ2-1
cdr3_aa: CASTPRQGFDQPQHF; cdr3_nt: TGTGCCAGTACCCCTAGACAGGGGTTTGATCAGCCCCAGCATTTT; d_call: TRBD1; v_call: TRBV19; clone_size: NA; j_call: TRBJ1-5
cdr3_aa: CASSPGQGIETQYF; cdr3_nt: TGTGCCAGTAGTCCTGGACAGGGCATAGAGACCCAGTACTTC; d_call: TRBD1; v_call: TRBV19; clone_size: NA; j_call: TRBJ2-5
cdr3_aa: CASSYDTLGQQTYEQYF; cdr3_nt: TGTGCCAGCAGTTACGATACTCTGGGACAACAAACCTACGAGCAGTACTTC; d_call: NA; v_call: TRBV6-2/TRBV6-3; clone_size: NA; j_call: TRBJ2-7
cdr3_aa: CASSLDPGFSNQPQHF; cdr3_nt: TGTGCCAGCAGCTTGGACCCAGGGTTCAGCAATCAGCCCCAGCATTTT; d_call: NA; v_call: TRBV5-5; clone_size: NA; j_call: TRBJ1-5
cdr3_aa: CASSPWDRGSTDTQYF; cdr3_nt: TGTGCCAGCTCACCCTGGGACAGGGGGAGCACAGATACGCAGTATTTT; d_call: TRBD1; v_call: TRBV18; clone_size: NA; j_call: TRBJ2-3
cdr3_aa: CASSSGTSGSFDEQFF; cdr3_nt: TGTGCCAGCAGCTCCGGGACTAGCGGGAGTTTCGATGAGCAGTTCTTC; d_call: TRBD2; v_call: TRBV5-6; clone_size: NA; j_call: TRBJ2-1